The 8 T cell receptor beta chains reported below all come from one sample, sequenced in a study of technical replicates of blood from a few donors. Sequencing was performed with immunoSEQ multiplex PCR; in TCRdb, only in-frame clones are kept and a portion is missing. The sample shows about 100,000 clones, 96% of them seen only once. The sequenced material came from T cells isolated from PBMCs. These TCRs come from a human donor in good health.

This clone is medium-sized (0.01 to 0.1%) by share. The same CDR3 is also encoded by other DNA sequences in this sample. J is TRBJ2-4 and V is TRBV6-5; the match to TRBD1 covers 8 bases. The CDR3 length is 13 residues. Trimming took 2 bases from V and 6 from J; bases not matched to a gene: 0. Germline-derived CDR1 and CDR2 are MNHEY and SVGAGI. CDR3 amino acids: CASSYDRGNIQYF. CDR3 nucleotides: TGTGCCAGCAGTTACGACAGGGGAAACATTCAGTACTTC.

V is TRBV14 and J is TRBJ2-7, with a tentative D call TRBD1 (6 bases). The CDR3 covers 13 residues. Germline V CDR1 and CDR2: SGHDN, FVKESK. V was clipped by 4 bases and J by 1 base, with 8 bases between them. In DNA, the CDR3 is TGTGCCAGCAGCCCAGGACAGTCCTACGAGCAGTACTTC. Its protein is CASSPGQSYEQYF. Complete variable domain (other parts from reference TRBV14 and TRBJ2-7): EAGVTQFPSHSVIEKGQTVTLRCDPISGHDNLYWYRRVMGKEIKFLLHFVKESKQDESGMPNNRFLAERTGGTYSTLKVQPAELEDSGVYFCASSPGQSYEQYFGPGTRLTVT.

The V call is TRBV29-1, the J call TRBJ2-6; D is unclear. CDR1 is SQVTM and CDR2 is ANQGSEA in the germline V gene. With 3 bases removed from V and 0 bases from J, the gap between germline ends came to 3 bases. The length of the CDR3 is 13 residues. The CDR3 spells CSVESSGANVLTF. The CDR3 region has the DNA TGCAGCGTTGAGAGCTCTGGGGCCAACGTCCTGACTTTC.

This clone was recorded once. The rearrangement uses TRBV19 and TRBJ2-1; TRBD2 matches at 7 bases. Germline CDR1 LNHDA, CDR2 SQIVND (reference sequence). This CDR3 is 13 amino acids long. The V and J ends lost 6 bases and 6 bases, in that order; junction bases with no gene match: 5. CDR3 DNA sequence: TGTGCCAGTAGGGAAGCGGGACGCAATGAGCAGTTCTTC. It encodes CASREAGRNEQFF.

A word on this clone: This same CDR3 is encoded by further DNA sequences in the sample. The gene calls are TRBV9 and TRBJ2-7; no clear D. This CDR3 comprises 13 residues. Trimming stripped 0 bases from V and 4 bases from J, with 8 bases between. Germline loops: CDR1 SGDLS, CDR2 YYNGEE. The CDR3 is CASSVGLLYEQYF. Written as DNA, the CDR3 is TGTGCCAGCAGCGTAGGACTGTTATACGAGCAGTACTTC.

This clone was counted only a few times. J is TRBJ2-3 and V is TRBV30; a possible D gene is TRBD1 (6 bases). CDR1 is GTSNPN and CDR2 is SVGIG in the germline V gene (reference sequence). V lost 4 bases and J 1 base, leaving 15 bases between the germline ends. The CDR3 runs 15 residues. In DNA form, the CDR3 reads TGTGCCTGGAACGAGGGACACCGAGGCACAGATACGCAGTATTTT. Translating gives CAWNEGHRGTDTQYF.

The rearrangement uses TRBV4-2 and TRBJ2-3; tentatively, D is TRBD1 (5 bases). There are 16 residues in the CDR3. Trimming cost V 1 base and J 0 bases, with 11 bases left between them. The germline V gene has CDR1 LGHNA and CDR2 YNFKEQ. CDR3 in DNA: TGTGCCAGCAGCCAAGGTGAAGGGGTTAGCACAGATACGCAGTATTTT. Translated, it gives CASSQGEGVSTDTQYF.

This clone was found once. The chain employs TRBV7-3 and TRBJ2-1; possible D gene TRBD2, 6 bases. CDR1 and CDR2 from the germline V gene are SGHTA and FQGTGA. The CDR3 sequence is 15 residues long. Trimming took 1 base from V and 3 from J, leaving 10 bases between them. The CDR3 sequence is CASSLSGGDYNEQFF. CDR3 nucleotides: TGTGCCAGCAGCTTAAGTGGAGGGGACTACAATGAGCAGTTCTTC.